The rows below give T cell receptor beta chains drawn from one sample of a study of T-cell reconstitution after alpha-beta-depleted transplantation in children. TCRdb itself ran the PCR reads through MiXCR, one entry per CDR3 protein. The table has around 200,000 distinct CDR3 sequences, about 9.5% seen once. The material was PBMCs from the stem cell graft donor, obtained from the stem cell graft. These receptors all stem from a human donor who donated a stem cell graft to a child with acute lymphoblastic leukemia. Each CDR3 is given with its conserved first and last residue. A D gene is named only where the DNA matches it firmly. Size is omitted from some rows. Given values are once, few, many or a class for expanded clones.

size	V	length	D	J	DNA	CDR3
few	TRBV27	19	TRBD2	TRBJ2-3	TGTGCCAGCAGTAGACTAGCGGGGGGGCCTTCTTCGAGCACAGATACGCAGTATTTT	CASSRLAGGPSSSTDTQYF
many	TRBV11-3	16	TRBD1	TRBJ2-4	TGTGCCAGCAGCCCAGGACAGGGGAGGGGTCCGTCCATTCAGTACTTC	CASSPGQGRGPSIQYF
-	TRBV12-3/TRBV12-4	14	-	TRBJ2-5	TGTGCCAGCATTCTGACAAGGGGCGTCGAGACCCAGTACTTC	CASILTRGVETQYF
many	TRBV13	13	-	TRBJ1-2	TGTGCCAGCAGCTTATTTTCTATCTATGGCTACACCTTC	CASSLFSIYGYTF
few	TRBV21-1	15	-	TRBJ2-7	TGTGCCAGCAGCAAAGACCCAGCGGCCTCCTACGAGCAGTACTTC	CASSKDPAASYEQYF
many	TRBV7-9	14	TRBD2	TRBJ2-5	TGTGCCAGCCTTAGCGGGGGGTACCAAGAGACCCAGTACTTC	CASLSGGYQETQYF
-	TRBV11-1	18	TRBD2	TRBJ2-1	TGTGCCAGCAGCTACCTTGGGGGCCTTAGCGGGGGGCTAGATGAGCAGTTCTTC	CASSYLGGLSGGLDEQFF
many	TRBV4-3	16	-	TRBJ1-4	TGCGCCAGCAGCCAAGAATTTCTGCAGGGAAAGGAAAAACTGTTTTTT	CASSQEFLQGKEKLFF
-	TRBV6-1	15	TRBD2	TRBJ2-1	TGTGCCAGCAGCCAGAGCGGGGGGACCTACAATGAGCAGTTCTTC	CASSQSGGTYNEQFF
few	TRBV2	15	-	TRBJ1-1	TGTGCCAGCAGTGATTCGGGGGTCATGAACACTGAAGCTTTCTTT	CASSDSGVMNTEAFF
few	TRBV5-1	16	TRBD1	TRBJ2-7	TGCGCCAGCAGCTCTGAAAGCCGGTGGACAGGGGTCGAGCAGTACTTC	CASSSESRWTGVEQYF
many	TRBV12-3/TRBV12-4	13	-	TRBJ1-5	TGTGCCAGCAGACCTACCCGAAATCAGCCCCAGCATTTT	CASRPTRNQPQHF
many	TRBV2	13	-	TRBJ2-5	TGTGCCAGCAGTGGGATGAGCCAAGAGACCCAGTACTTC	CASSGMSQETQYF
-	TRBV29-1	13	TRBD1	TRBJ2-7	TGCAGCTCGAGGACAGGGGAATCATACGAGCAGTACTTC	CSSRTGESYEQYF
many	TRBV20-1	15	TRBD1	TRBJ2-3	TGCAGTGCTAGTCATCCAACAGGGGCTCCAGATACGCAGTATTTT	CSASHPTGAPDTQYF
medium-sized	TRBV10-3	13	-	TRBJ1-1	TGTGCCACCTTAAACTCTATGAACACTGAAGCTTTCTTT	CATLNSMNTEAFF
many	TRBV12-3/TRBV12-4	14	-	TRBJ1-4	TGTGCCAGCAGTTTTGGGGGCAACAATGAAAAACTGTTTTTT	CASSFGGNNEKLFF
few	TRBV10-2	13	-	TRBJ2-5	TGCGCCAGCACCGGGGACCCAAAAGAGACCCAGTACTTC	CASTGDPKETQYF
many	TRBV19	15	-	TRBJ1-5	TGTGCCAGTAGCTTTTCGATTAACGGGAATCAGCCCCAGCATTTT	CASSFSINGNQPQHF
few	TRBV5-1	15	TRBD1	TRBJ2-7	TGCGCCAGCAGCTTGGAATGGGGACAGGGCACCGAGCAGTACTTC	CASSLEWGQGTEQYF
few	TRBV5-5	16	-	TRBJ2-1	TGTGCCAGCAGCTTGGCGCGGGGCCCTCTGGGTAATGAGCAGTTCTTC	CASSLARGPLGNEQFF
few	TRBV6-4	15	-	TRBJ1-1	TGTGCCAGCAGTGACGTTGCCAGCGTGAACACTGAAGCTTTCTTT	CASSDVASVNTEAFF
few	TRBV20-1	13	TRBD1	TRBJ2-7	TGCAGTGCTTATACCGGGACAGGGAACGAGCAGTACTTC	CSAYTGTGNEQYF
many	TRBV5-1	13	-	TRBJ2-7	TGCGCCAGCAGTCTTACAGATTCCTACGAGCAGTACTTC	CASSLTDSYEQYF
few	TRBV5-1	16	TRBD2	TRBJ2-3	TGCGCCAGCAGCTTGGTTGGCGGGGGGCGCACAGATACGCAGTATTTT	CASSLVGGGRTDTQYF
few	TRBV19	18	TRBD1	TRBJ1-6	TGTGCCAGTAGCGCCCAGAAGTCTACAGGGGGTCGAAATTCACCCCTCCACTTT	CASSAQKSTGGRNSPLHF
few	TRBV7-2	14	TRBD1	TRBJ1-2	TGTGCCAGCAGCGACGAGGGGGCTAGGAGTGGCTACACCTTC	CASSDEGARSGYTF
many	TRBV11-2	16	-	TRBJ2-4	TGTGCCAGCAGCCCCCTCGGTTCGGGGGCCAAAAACATTCAGTACTTC	CASSPLGSGAKNIQYF
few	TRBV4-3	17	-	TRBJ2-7	TGCGCCAGCAGCCAAACCCAGATTTGGGGGAGGACTGGGGAGCAGTACTTC	CASSQTQIWGRTGEQYF
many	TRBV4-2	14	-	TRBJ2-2	TGTGCCAGCAGCCAAGCCGACGGGACCGGGGAGCTGTTTTTT	CASSQADGTGELFF
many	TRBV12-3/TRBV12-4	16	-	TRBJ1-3	TGTGCCAGCAGTCTGACGCACGTGAGCTCTGGAAACACCATATATTTT	CASSLTHVSSGNTIYF
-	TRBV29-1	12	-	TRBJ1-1	TGCAGCGTGGCCCCCGGGAACACTGAAGCTTTCTTT	CSVAPGNTEAFF
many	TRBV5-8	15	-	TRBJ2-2	TGTGCCAGCAGCTTGACAGGGCGGAACACCGGGGAGCTGTTTTTT	CASSLTGRNTGELFF